Presented here are 26 T cell receptor beta chains from one specimen sequenced in a study of molecular identifiers for immune sequencing clone quantification. Using its own MiXCR run on the PCR reads, TCRdb lists one record per CDR3 protein. The table lists hundreds of thousands of distinct CDR3 sequences, just under 20% of them singletons. The sequencing input was naive CD8+ T cells from blood, with Jurkat cell RNA spiked in. As to subset: FACS-sorted CD8+CD4-CCR7+CD45RA+ naive T cells. The receptor set was obtained from a human donor in good health. Some libraries in this study had Jurkat cell RNA spiked in.

This clonotype was detected ten times or more. The chain has TRBV7-9 and TRBJ2-5, with D tentatively TRBD1 or TRBD2 (5 bases each). The CDR3 has 13 residues. V gave up 6 bases and J gave up 1 base, with 9 bases separating them. Germline V lookup: CDR1 SEHNR, CDR2 FQNEAQ (reference sequence). As DNA, the CDR3 is TGTGCCAGCAGTCGGGACGCCCAAGAGACCCAGTACTTC. Translation gives CASSRDAQETQYF.

In its sample, this clonotype was seen many times. The chain carries TRBV6-2 or TRBV6-3 and TRBJ1-1; no definite D call. CDR3 length equals 16 residues. Trimming stripped 5 bases from V and 0 bases from J, with 16 bases between. CDR1 is MNHEY and CDR2 is SVGEGT in the germline V gene. CDR3 DNA sequence: TGTGCCAGCAGTCGACCCTACTTAGCCATGAACACTGAAGCTTTCTTT. Protein product: CASSRPYLAMNTEAFF.

This clonotype was seen many times. The chain recombines TRBV4-1 with TRBJ2-7; D is unclear. Germline-derived CDR1 and CDR2 are MGHRA and YSYEKL. This CDR3 spans 15 amino acids. The V gene lost 3 bases and the J gene lost 0 bases, with 12 bases spanning the gap. The CDR3 region is CASSQRHSNSYEQYF. CDR3 bases: TGCGCCAGCAGCCAGCGGCACAGTAACTCCTACGAGCAGTACTTC.

Worth noting for this clonotype: This may stem from a read error, because a much larger clone lies one nucleotide away. J is TRBJ1-1 and V is TRBV12-5; 8 bases align to TRBD1. V was pared by 2 bases and J by 1 base, with 12 bases of the junction left unmatched. This CDR3 spans 18 amino acids. Germline CDR1 is LGHNT and CDR2 is FRNRAP. CDR3 coding DNA: TGTGCTAGTGGTTTGCCACAGGGGGGAATAGTAACGAACACTGAAGCTTTCTTT. Translating it yields CASGLPQGGIVTNTEAFF. Supplemented by reference TRBV12-5 and TRBJ1-1, the full variable domain reads DARVTQTPRHKVTEMGQEVTMRCQPILGHNTVFWYRQTMMQGLELLAYFRNRAPLDDSGMPKDRFSAEMPDATLATLKIQPSEPRDSAVYFCASGLPQGGIVTNTEAFFGQGTRLTVV.

This clonotype was observed many times. The J gene is TRBJ2-1, the V gene TRBV7-9, with TRBD2 identical over 8 bases. Germline lookup yields CDR1 SEHNR and CDR2 FQNEAQ (reference sequence). The CDR3 has 16 residues. The junction had 10 bases not matched to a gene; V was cut back by 4 bases and J by 5 bases. CDR3 residues: CASSSPLAGPNNEQFF. As DNA, the CDR3 is TGTGCCAGCAGCTCGCCATTAGCGGGGCCCAACAATGAGCAGTTCTTC.

This clonotype was detected many times. This chain joins TRBV5-1 and TRBJ1-2, with TRBD1 as a possible D gene (5 bases). CDR1 is SGHRS, CDR2 YFSETQ, per germline. There are 19 residues in the CDR3. Trimming removed 3 bases from V and 3 bases from J, with 27 bases in between. This CDR3 is CASSSKNLSPGEEDYGYTF. CDR3 in DNA: TGCGCCAGCAGCTCCAAAAACTTGTCTCCGGGGGAAGAGGACTATGGCTACACCTTC.

In this sample, this clonotype turned up a few times. This chain joins TRBV9 and TRBJ2-1, with 10 bases aligning to TRBD2. With 0 bases clipped from V and 2 bases from J, the junction kept 2 bases outside the gene matches. The CDR3 is 16 amino acids. The germline V gene encodes CDR1 SGDLS and CDR2 YYNGEE. The CDR3 DNA is TGTGCCAGCAGCGTAGATCTAGCGGGGGCCTACAATGAGCAGTTCTTC. Translating gives CASSVDLAGAYNEQFF.

This clonotype was picked up one time. V is TRBV27 and J is TRBJ2-7, with no clear D. CDR1 is MNHEY and CDR2 is SMNVEV in the germline V gene (reference sequence). This CDR3 is 16 amino acids long. V was trimmed by 3 bases and J by 3 bases, leaving 18 bases between them. The CDR3 nucleotides are TGTGCCAGCAGTTTTCTAGGACCAGAGTTAAGCTACGAGCAGTACTTC. It encodes CASSFLGPELSYEQYF.

Many counts were recorded for this clonotype. V and J are TRBV12-3 or TRBV12-4 and TRBJ2-5, with a weak D call TRBD2 (6 bases). With 6 bases removed from V and 7 bases from J, the gap between germline ends came to 15 bases. CDR3 length equals 13 residues. The CDR3 loop is CASSPGRPGTQYF. Here the CDR3 DNA reads TGTGCCAGCAGCCCGGGGAGGCCTGGGACCCAGTACTTC.

This chain uses TRBV6-5 with TRBJ1-2; possibly TRBD1 for D (6 bases). The CDR3 is made up of 14 amino acids. CDR1 is MNHEY, CDR2 SVGAGI, per germline. The V end lost 7 bases, the J end lost 4 bases, and 16 bases lay between the germline ends. The CDR3 region has the DNA TGTGCCAGCACCGGGCTGGGGGCTTTCTATGGCTACACCTTC. This encodes CASTGLGAFYGYTF.

This chain links TRBV7-9 with TRBJ2-3; the match to TRBD2 covers 10 bases. Germline V gene data show CDR1 as SEHNR and CDR2 as FQNEAQ (reference sequence). This CDR3 comprises 16 residues. Trimming at V came to 3 bases and at J to 5 bases, leaving 8 bases not matched to a gene. CDR3 amino acids: CASSFPQRGGQDTQYF. CDR3 nucleotides: TGTGCCAGCAGCTTCCCTCAGCGGGGGGGCCAAGATACGCAGTATTTT.

As concerns this clonotype: This CDR3 fails to terminate in the conserved phenylalanine or tryptophan, so it likely reflects a read error. The chain links TRBV29-1 to TRBJ2-7, with 7 bases lining up with TRBD1. Losses at the gene ends were 1 base for V and 3 bases for J; bases not matched to a gene: 9. Germline CDR1 reads SQVTM; CDR2 reads ANQGSEA. The CDR3 totals 15 residues. CDR3 coding DNA: TGCAGCGTTGAAGTCCCGGGACAGACCCACTACGAGCAGTACTCC. Protein sequence: CSVEVPGQTHYEQYS.

CDR3 sequence (DNA): TGTGCCAGCAGTTTCGGGACTAGTCACACCTACGAGCAGTACTTC. Translating it yields CASSFGTSHTYEQYF. V usage is TRBV7-6 and J usage is TRBJ2-7; 8 positions agree with TRBD2. CDR1 is SGHVS and CDR2 is FNYEAQ in the germline V gene. The CDR3 is 15 residues long. The junction had 9 bases not matched to a gene; V was cut back by 6 bases and J by 2 bases.

This clonotype was recorded at least ten times. The chain employs TRBV6-1 and TRBJ2-6; D might be TRBD1 or TRBD2, each matching 5 bases. Germline V gene sequence: CDR1 MNHNS, CDR2 SASEGT. The CDR3 covers 18 residues. Trimming left V 10 bases short and J 0 bases short, with 22 bases between. CDR3: CATGRDRVSLSGANVLTF. The CDR3 DNA reads as TGTGCCACCGGACGGGACCGCGTCTCTCTCTCTGGGGCCAACGTCCTGACTTTC.

This clonotype has ten or more counts. The V and J genes are TRBV4-1 and TRBJ2-7; 12 bases match TRBD1. This CDR3 has 15 residues. Germline values: CDR1 MGHRA, CDR2 YSYEKL. Germline trimming cut 1 base from V and 7 bases from J; bases unmatched to any gene: 5. The DNA of the CDR3 is TGCGCCAGCAGCCAAGCCGGGACAGGGGGCTGGGAGCAGTACTTC. Its translation: CASSQAGTGGWEQYF.

Turning to this clonotype: This may stem from a read error, because a much larger clone lies one nucleotide away. This rearrangement joins TRBV5-1 to TRBJ1-5; no clear D gene. The CDR3 length is 13 residues. Trimming pared 6 bases from V and 3 bases from J, leaving 10 bases between. Germline V gives CDR1 SGHRS, CDR2 YFSETQ. The CDR3 DNA sequence: TGCGCCAGCATGAACATGGACAATCAGCCCCAGCATTTT. This sequence encodes CASMNMDNQPQHF.

This clonotype was counted at least ten times. The chain is built from TRBV5-1 and TRBJ2-1; the D gene is possibly TRBD2 (7 bases). This CDR3 spans 14 amino acids. V was pared by 7 bases and J by 1 base, with 12 bases between. Germline CDR1 reads SGHRS; CDR2 reads YFSETQ. CDR3 DNA: TGCGCCAGCTCAGAGGGGGGGTCCTACAATGAGCAGTTCTTC. Amino acid sequence: CASSEGGSYNEQFF. The full variable domain, with the rest looked up from reference TRBV5-1 and TRBJ2-1, is KAGVTQTPRYLIKTRGQQVTLSCSPISGHRSVSWYQQTPGQGLQFLFEYFSETQRNKGNFPGRFSGRQFSNSRSEMNVSTLELGDSALYLCASSEGGSYNEQFFGPGTRLTVL.

The V gene is TRBV7-6, the J gene TRBJ2-7; the D is unclear. Germline V CDR1 and CDR2: SGHVS, FNYEAQ. Trimming shortened V by 5 bases and J by 6 bases, and 11 bases separated the two germline ends. The CDR3 length is 12 residues. CDR3 in amino acids: CASSTLPGEQYF. Written as DNA, the CDR3 is TGTGCCAGCAGCACTTTACCGGGCGAGCAGTACTTC.

As to this clonotype: Just one base apart from a much larger clone, this may be a read error. The chain couples TRBV4-3 to TRBJ2-1; 11 bases match TRBD2. This CDR3 has 17 residues. Germline V gene data show CDR1 as LGHNA and CDR2 as YSLEER. CDR3 nucleotides: TGCGCCAGCAGCCAGGGGTTTAGCGGGAGGGCCCACAATGAGCGGTTCTTC. It codes for CASSQGFSGRAHNERFF.

This clonotype came up many times. The rearrangement links TRBV4-3 to TRBJ2-5, with 7 bases matching TRBD1. V gave up 0 bases and J gave up 4 bases; unmatched junction bases: 5. Germline V CDR1 and CDR2: LGHNA, YSLEER. The CDR3 length is 15 residues. CDR3 sequence (DNA): TGCGCCAGCAGCCAAGAGTCGAGGGGGCGAGAGACCCAGTACTTC. Its translation is CASSQESRGRETQYF.

This clonotype showed up many times. The V call is TRBV9, the J call TRBJ1-3; D is undetermined. V was clipped by 0 bases and J by 0 bases, with 7 bases between them. CDR1 is SGDLS, CDR2 YYNGEE, per germline. The CDR3 loop spans 15 amino acids. This CDR3 is CASSVGGNSGNTIYF. The CDR3 bases are TGTGCCAGCAGCGTAGGGGGAAACTCTGGAAACACCATATATTTT.

This clonotype was counted only a few times. The rearrangement joins TRBV4-2 to TRBJ2-2; D perhaps matches TRBD2 (7 bases). Germline CDR1 reads LGHNA; CDR2 reads YNFKEQ. The CDR3 extends over 15 amino acids. V gave up 0 bases and J gave up 6 bases, with 11 bases separating them. The DNA of the CDR3 is TGTGCCAGCAGCCAAGATCACGGGGGGCCCGGGGAGCTGTTTTTT. This codes for CASSQDHGGPGELFF.

This clonotype was detected ten times or more. The chain joins TRBV28 to TRBJ1-5; 12 positions match TRBD1. Trimming at V came to 4 bases and at J to 2 bases, leaving 3 bases not matched to a gene. Germline assignment: CDR1 MDHEN and CDR2 SYDVKM. The CDR3 covers 16 residues. The CDR3: CASSWDRGPGNQPQHF. DNA of the CDR3: TGTGCCAGCAGTTGGGACAGGGGGCCGGGCAATCAGCCCCAGCATTTT.

This clonotype has just a few counts. V and J are TRBV19 and TRBJ2-3; 7 bases agree with TRBD1. With V trimmed by 2 bases and J by 2 bases, 10 bases remained unmatched. The V gene's germline CDR1 is LNHDA and CDR2 SQIVND (reference sequence). This CDR3 contains 17 residues. The CDR3 DNA reads TGTGCCAGTAGTATATTGGCGCCGACAGGGTACACAGATACGCAGTATTTT. Translated, it gives CASSILAPTGYTDTQYF. Filled out from reference TRBV19 and TRBJ2-3, the complete variable domain reads DGGITQSPKYLFRKEGQNVTLSCEQNLNHDAMYWYRQDPGQGLRLIYYSQIVNDFQKGDIAEGYSVSREKKESFPLTVTSAQKNPTAFYLCASSILAPTGYTDTQYFGPGTRLTVL.

This clonotype occurred many times. This chain connects TRBV29-1 to TRBJ2-5; 7 bases align to TRBD1. The CDR3 has 13 amino acids. Looked up from germline, CDR1 is SQVTM and CDR2 is ANQGSEA. The J segment lost 2 bases and the V segment lost 5 bases, leaving 5 bases of the junction unmatched. CDR3 region: CSVIGGQQETQYF. The CDR3 nucleotides are TGCAGCGTTATAGGGGGCCAACAAGAGACCCAGTACTTC.

This clonotype was seen ten or more times. V is TRBV7-3 and J is TRBJ2-1, with D possibly being TRBD1 (5 bases). Germline CDR1 is SGHTA and CDR2 is FQGTGA. This CDR3 contains 15 residues. V dropped 4 bases and J dropped 0 bases, with 10 bases sitting between them. CDR3 nucleotide sequence: TGTGCCAGCAGCTCCCGACAGAGCTCCTACAATGAGCAGTTCTTC. This gives the protein CASSSRQSSYNEQFF.